Listed here are 12 T cell receptor beta chains from one sample, sequenced in a study of blood T cell repertoires in COVID-19. The assay was immunoSEQ multiplex PCR, and TCRdb's table has in-frame clones only and misses some. Of 250,000 to 350,000 clones in the sample, 70% to 90% are singletons; the top ten hold roughly an eighth. The material sequenced was peripheral blood. These receptors all come from a woman between 55 and 75 years old with acute or convalescent COVID-19.

This chain connects TRBV4-3 to TRBJ2-3, with D possibly TRBD2 on 7 matching bases. Trimming left V 0 bases short and J 5 bases short, with 18 bases between. Germline V CDR1 and CDR2: LGHNA, YSLEER. The CDR3 is 17 residues long. The CDR3 reads CASSQDPRGRTVDTQYF. The CDR3 coding sequence is TGCGCCAGCAGCCAAGATCCGCGGGGGCGGACAGTAGATACGCAGTATTTT.

The J gene is TRBJ2-1, the V gene TRBV4-2; D is possibly TRBD2 (6 bases). The V end was cut by 0 bases, the J end by 6 bases, with 21 bases between. This CDR3 has 18 amino acids. Germline V gene lookup returns CDR1 LGHNA and CDR2 YNFKEQ. The CDR3 nucleotides are TGTGCCAGCAGCCAAGATCGGGGGATGGGCGGTACGGGCAATGAGCAGTTCTTC. Its translation: CASSQDRGMGGTGNEQFF.

The rearrangement links TRBV6-5 to TRBJ2-7, with TRBD2 identical over 7 bases. Per germline, CDR1 MNHEY and CDR2 SVGAGI. The junction had 9 bases not matched to a gene; V was cut back by 8 bases and J by 2 bases. The CDR3 sequence is 14 residues long. The CDR3: CASSSGTTAYEQYF. The DNA for the CDR3 is TGTGCCAGCTCCTCGGGGACTACGGCCTACGAGCAGTACTTC.

The J gene is TRBJ2-3, the V gene TRBV19, with TRBD1 identical over 9 bases. The CDR3 runs 16 residues. CDR1 is LNHDA, CDR2 SQIVND, per germline (reference sequence). Trimming took 0 bases from V and 3 from J; bases not matched to a gene: 4. The CDR3 DNA reads TGTGCCAGTAGTATAGATGGACAGGGGATTACAGATACGCAGTATTTT. Translating it yields CASSIDGQGITDTQYF.

CDR3 nucleotides: TGTGCCAGCAGCTCAGGGCTGGGGGCGGGTGAGCAGTTCTTC. Translated: CASSSGLGAGEQFF. The chain combines TRBV7-3 with TRBJ2-1; D possibly corresponds to TRBD1 (6 bases). CDR3 length: 14 amino acids. V lost 4 bases and J lost 9, with 16 bases in between. Germline V gene data show CDR1 as SGHTA and CDR2 as FQGTGA. Filled out from reference TRBV7-3 and TRBJ2-1, the complete variable domain reads GAGVSQTPSNKVTEKGKYVELRCDPISGHTALYWYRQSLGQGPEFLIYFQGTGAADDSGLPNDRFFAVRPEGSVSTLKIQRTERGDSAVYLCASSSGLGAGEQFFGPGTRLTVL.

The genes are TRBV12-5 and TRBJ2-7, with D possibly TRBD1 on 6 matching bases. This CDR3 comprises 17 residues. Deletions cut 3 bases from V and 0 bases from J, with 18 bases between. CDR1 is LGHNT, CDR2 FRNRAP, per germline. As DNA, the CDR3 is TGTGCTAGTGGTTTCGAGGACAGCCGACCCTCCTCCTACGAGCAGTACTTC. It translates to CASGFEDSRPSSYEQYF.

The chain joins TRBV9 to TRBJ2-3; 7 nucleotides agree with TRBD1. Germline V gene lookup returns CDR1 SGDLS and CDR2 YYNGEE. V lost 2 bases, J lost 1 base, and 7 bases stayed unmatched. The length of the CDR3 is 16 residues. The chain's CDR3 is CASSVYGTVRTDTQYF. CDR3 DNA: TGTGCCAGCAGCGTCTATGGGACAGTTCGCACAGATACGCAGTATTTT.

This chain connects TRBV5-1 to TRBJ2-1, with D perhaps TRBD2 (6 bases). The ends were cut back, 5 bases at V and 0 bases at J, with 15 bases in the middle. The CDR3 spans 16 residues. Germline V gene sequence: CDR1 SGHRS, CDR2 YFSETQ. CDR3 bases: TGCGCCAGCAGAACGGCGGCGGGGAGCTCCTACAATGAGCAGTTCTTC. This sequence encodes CASRTAAGSSYNEQFF.

The gene calls are TRBV28 and TRBJ2-3; D is possibly TRBD2 (7 bases). With 3 bases removed from V and 11 bases from J, the gap between germline ends came to 18 bases. The CDR3 is 14 residues long. The germline V gene encodes CDR1 MDHEN and CDR2 SYDVKM. CDR3 DNA: TGTGCCAGCAGTTTCATAGGGGGGGGCCCATTGCAGTATTTT. It encodes CASSFIGGGPLQYF.

The chain links TRBV19 to TRBJ1-2; D gene unclear. V lost 5 bases and J lost 5, with 15 bases in between. The germline V gene has CDR1 LNHDA and CDR2 SQIVND (reference sequence). The CDR3 extends over 14 amino acids. The CDR3 loop reads CASSPGSARYGYTF. As DNA, the CDR3 is TGTGCCAGTAGTCCCGGGTCAGCTCGGTATGGCTACACCTTC.

This clone was recorded once. The chain has TRBV7-6 and TRBJ2-1, with TRBD2 matching 10 bases. The CDR3 consists of 17 residues. J was trimmed by 9 bases and V by 5 bases; bases with no gene match: 16. The germline V gene encodes CDR1 SGHVS and CDR2 FNYEAQ. CDR3 in DNA: TGTGCCAGCAGCAAAACGACTAGCGGGCTAGGGGCGACTGAGCAGTTCTTC. Protein sequence: CASSKTTSGLGATEQFF.

Here the CDR3 DNA reads TGTGCCAGCAGCCCCCCGACGTCAGGGGCCAAAAGCTATGGCTACACCTTC. Translating gives CASSPPTSGAKSYGYTF. V is TRBV6-2 or TRBV6-3 and J is TRBJ1-2; tentative D call: TRBD1 (6 bases). V lost 6 bases, J lost 4 bases, and 24 bases lay in between. This CDR3 is 17 amino acids long. Germline CDR1 MNHEY, CDR2 SVGEGT.